A single T cell receptor (beta chain) is shown here with its context. As yet, its antigen is unknown. The data are from a study of T cells in localized non-small cell lung cancer. Study-level results: Adjacent uninvolved lung had the highest clonality, suggesting focused antigen responses. Sequence data derive from only one tumor region, so heterogeneity remains possible. Appearances in adjacent lung were noted for a median approximately 50 of the top 100 tumor clones.

Method: immunoSEQ multiplex PCR; TCRdb's copy keeps in-frame clones and lacks some. The table records some 490 clones, 35% to 40% of them present only once. The receptor was derived from a man aged 35 to 69 with stage III lung adenocarcinoma. Here the sequenced sample was lung tumor tissue, taken before any cancer treatment.

This CDR3 reads CASSVEAAFTEAFF. The CDR3 DNA follows: TGTGCCAGCAGCGTAGAGGCTGCGTTTACTGAAGCTTTCTTT. The rearrangement joins TRBV9 to TRBJ1-1; no reliable D call. The V end was cut by 0 bases, the J end by 5 bases, with 11 bases between. CDR1 and CDR2 from the germline V gene are SGDLS and YYNGEE. This CDR3 contains 14 residues.